This T cell receptor (beta chain) emerged from a study of T cell repertoires in cytomegalovirus infection. About the research overall: Public TCR beta signatures provided an indication of both CMV infection and a matching HLA type. Whole-study findings and limits: The ex vivo response was dominated by HLA-C-restricted CMV-specific TCR beta clonotypes. Public TCR beta family frequency separated CMV-and-HLA carriers, including in an independent cohort.

TCRdb reanalysed the reads using MiXCR and keeps one entry per CDR3 protein. The table lists fewer than 550,000 distinct CDR3 sequences, more than 20% of them singletons. This clonotype was seen a handful of times. The antigen is undetermined. Trimming removed 0 bases at V and 0 bases at J, with 12 bases between. The V gene's germline CDR1 is SQVTM and CDR2 ANQGSEA. This CDR3 spans 16 amino acids. Source material: PBMCs. The chain combines TRBV29-1 with TRBJ1-3; D unresolved. This clonotype was sampled from a human donor in good health (CMV status not recorded). Some clones in this sample may be carry-over from other donors' samples. In DNA form, the CDR3 reads TGCAGCGTTGAAGACCCTCGGGCGAGCTCTGGAAACACCATATATTTT. Amino acids: CSVEDPRASSGNTIYF.